Each of the 6 T cell receptor beta chains below was sequenced from the same sample in a study of cytomegalovirus exposure and HLA in healthy donors. PCR used 60 Vbeta primers and 13 Jbeta primers. The data were produced by immunoSEQ multiplex PCR, yet TCRdb's version contains in-frame clones alone and is incomplete. The table lists 100,000 to 150,000 clones, 75% to 90% of them singletons. Specimen: PBMCs. Receptor source: a man aged 25 to 45 in good health and CMV-seropositive.

This chain links TRBV6-5 with TRBJ2-5, with 7 bases that match TRBD1. The CDR3 runs to 14 residues. Trimming cost V 6 bases and J 5 bases; bases outside gene matches: 9. Germline-derived CDR1 and CDR2 are MNHEY and SVGAGI. Written as DNA, the CDR3 is TGTGCCAGCAGCGGACAGGACCCTTCGGAGACCCAGTACTTC. This translates into CASSGQDPSETQYF.

This chain connects TRBV5-1 to TRBJ2-5; no clear D. CDR1 is SGHRS, CDR2 YFSETQ, per germline. This CDR3 comprises 13 residues. Trimming removed 0 bases from V and 2 bases from J, with 5 bases in between. The CDR3 DNA sequence: TGCGCCAGCAGCTTGGTAGTTCAAGAGACCCAGTACTTC. Protein: CASSLVVQETQYF.

This chain uses TRBV28 with TRBJ1-3; D call uncertain. This CDR3 comprises 13 residues. The V end lost 6 bases, the J end lost 0 bases, and 6 bases lay between the germline ends. CDR1 and CDR2 (germline): MDHEN, SYDVKM. CDR3 residues: CASRQNSGNTIYF. Written as DNA, the CDR3 is TGTGCCAGCAGGCAGAACTCTGGAAACACCATATATTTT. Variable domain in full (rest from reference TRBV28 and TRBJ1-3): DVKVTQSSRYLVKRTGEKVFLECVQDMDHENMFWYRQDPGLGLRLIYFSYDVKMKEKGDIPEGYSVSREKKERFSLILESASTNQTSMYLCASRQNSGNTIYFGEGSWLTVV.

The J gene is TRBJ2-5, the V gene TRBV7-8; 8 positions match TRBD1. The last part of the DNA fits TRBJ2-7 better; the J call may be wrong. The germline V gene has CDR1 SGHVS and CDR2 FQNEAQ. This CDR3 has 17 amino acids. CDR3 sequence: CASSPDSDRVVPYEQYF. The CDR3 region has the DNA TGTGCCAGCAGCCCGGATTCGGACAGGGTCGTACCCTACGAGCAGTACTTC.

The CDR3 DNA is TGTGCCAGTAGTCCCCTTTGGACTACATCAGACGAGCAGTACTTC. Translation: CASSPLWTTSDEQYF. This chain connects TRBV19 to TRBJ2-7; possibly TRBD2 for D (6 bases). Germline V gives CDR1 LNHDA, CDR2 SQIVND (reference sequence). Deletions cut 5 bases from V and 5 bases from J, with 19 bases between. The CDR3 is made up of 15 amino acids.

The CDR3 sequence is CASSLRGNTGELFF. The CDR3 DNA is TGTGCCAGCAGTTTAAGGGGGAACACCGGGGAGCTGTTTTTT. The J gene is TRBJ2-2, the V gene TRBV27, with D maybe TRBD1 (5 bases). With 2 bases removed from V and 1 base from J, the gap between germline ends came to 5 bases. Germline V gene data show CDR1 as MNHEY and CDR2 as SMNVEV (reference sequence). The CDR3 sequence is 14 residues long.